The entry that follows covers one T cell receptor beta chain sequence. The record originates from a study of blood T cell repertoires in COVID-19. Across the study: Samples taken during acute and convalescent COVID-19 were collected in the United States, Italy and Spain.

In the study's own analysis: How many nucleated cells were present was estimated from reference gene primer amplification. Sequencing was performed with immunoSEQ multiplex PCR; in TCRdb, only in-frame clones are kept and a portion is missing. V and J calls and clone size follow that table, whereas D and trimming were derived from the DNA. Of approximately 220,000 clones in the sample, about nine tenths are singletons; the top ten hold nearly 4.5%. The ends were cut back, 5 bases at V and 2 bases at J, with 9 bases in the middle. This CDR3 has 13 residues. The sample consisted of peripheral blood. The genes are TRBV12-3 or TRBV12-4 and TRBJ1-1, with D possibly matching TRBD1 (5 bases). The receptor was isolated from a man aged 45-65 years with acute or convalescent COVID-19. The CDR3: CASSRGTNTEAFF. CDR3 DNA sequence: TGTGCCAGCAGTCGGGGGACCAACACTGAAGCTTTCTTT.